This T cell receptor (beta chain) was obtained from a study of CD8 T cells in ankylosing spondylitis. Study-wide points: About 8 highly homologous variants formed a TCR beta motif that appeared characteristic of ankylosing spondylitis blood.

CDR1 LGHNA and CDR2 YNFKEQ come from the germline V gene. The V end lost 1 base, the J end lost 1 base, and 19 bases lay between the germline ends. The CDR3 extends over 18 amino acids. This clonotype was counted between two and nine times. Antigen specificity is unknown. TCRdb re-derived calls from the 5' RACE reads in MiXCR, one entry per CDR3 protein. The sample consists of 350,000 or so distinct CDR3 sequences, roughly 15% of them appearing once. What was sequenced was blood, either unsorted or a sorted T cell fraction (not recorded which). The receptor was isolated from a male donor with ankylosing spondylitis or in good health (not recorded which). The rearrangement links TRBV4-2 to TRBJ1-1; maybe TRBD1 (5 bases). CDR3 region: CASSQGVITSGENTEAFF. The CDR3 DNA is TGTGCCAGCAGCCAAGGTGTCATTACTTCGGGGGAGAACACTGAAGCTTTCTTT.